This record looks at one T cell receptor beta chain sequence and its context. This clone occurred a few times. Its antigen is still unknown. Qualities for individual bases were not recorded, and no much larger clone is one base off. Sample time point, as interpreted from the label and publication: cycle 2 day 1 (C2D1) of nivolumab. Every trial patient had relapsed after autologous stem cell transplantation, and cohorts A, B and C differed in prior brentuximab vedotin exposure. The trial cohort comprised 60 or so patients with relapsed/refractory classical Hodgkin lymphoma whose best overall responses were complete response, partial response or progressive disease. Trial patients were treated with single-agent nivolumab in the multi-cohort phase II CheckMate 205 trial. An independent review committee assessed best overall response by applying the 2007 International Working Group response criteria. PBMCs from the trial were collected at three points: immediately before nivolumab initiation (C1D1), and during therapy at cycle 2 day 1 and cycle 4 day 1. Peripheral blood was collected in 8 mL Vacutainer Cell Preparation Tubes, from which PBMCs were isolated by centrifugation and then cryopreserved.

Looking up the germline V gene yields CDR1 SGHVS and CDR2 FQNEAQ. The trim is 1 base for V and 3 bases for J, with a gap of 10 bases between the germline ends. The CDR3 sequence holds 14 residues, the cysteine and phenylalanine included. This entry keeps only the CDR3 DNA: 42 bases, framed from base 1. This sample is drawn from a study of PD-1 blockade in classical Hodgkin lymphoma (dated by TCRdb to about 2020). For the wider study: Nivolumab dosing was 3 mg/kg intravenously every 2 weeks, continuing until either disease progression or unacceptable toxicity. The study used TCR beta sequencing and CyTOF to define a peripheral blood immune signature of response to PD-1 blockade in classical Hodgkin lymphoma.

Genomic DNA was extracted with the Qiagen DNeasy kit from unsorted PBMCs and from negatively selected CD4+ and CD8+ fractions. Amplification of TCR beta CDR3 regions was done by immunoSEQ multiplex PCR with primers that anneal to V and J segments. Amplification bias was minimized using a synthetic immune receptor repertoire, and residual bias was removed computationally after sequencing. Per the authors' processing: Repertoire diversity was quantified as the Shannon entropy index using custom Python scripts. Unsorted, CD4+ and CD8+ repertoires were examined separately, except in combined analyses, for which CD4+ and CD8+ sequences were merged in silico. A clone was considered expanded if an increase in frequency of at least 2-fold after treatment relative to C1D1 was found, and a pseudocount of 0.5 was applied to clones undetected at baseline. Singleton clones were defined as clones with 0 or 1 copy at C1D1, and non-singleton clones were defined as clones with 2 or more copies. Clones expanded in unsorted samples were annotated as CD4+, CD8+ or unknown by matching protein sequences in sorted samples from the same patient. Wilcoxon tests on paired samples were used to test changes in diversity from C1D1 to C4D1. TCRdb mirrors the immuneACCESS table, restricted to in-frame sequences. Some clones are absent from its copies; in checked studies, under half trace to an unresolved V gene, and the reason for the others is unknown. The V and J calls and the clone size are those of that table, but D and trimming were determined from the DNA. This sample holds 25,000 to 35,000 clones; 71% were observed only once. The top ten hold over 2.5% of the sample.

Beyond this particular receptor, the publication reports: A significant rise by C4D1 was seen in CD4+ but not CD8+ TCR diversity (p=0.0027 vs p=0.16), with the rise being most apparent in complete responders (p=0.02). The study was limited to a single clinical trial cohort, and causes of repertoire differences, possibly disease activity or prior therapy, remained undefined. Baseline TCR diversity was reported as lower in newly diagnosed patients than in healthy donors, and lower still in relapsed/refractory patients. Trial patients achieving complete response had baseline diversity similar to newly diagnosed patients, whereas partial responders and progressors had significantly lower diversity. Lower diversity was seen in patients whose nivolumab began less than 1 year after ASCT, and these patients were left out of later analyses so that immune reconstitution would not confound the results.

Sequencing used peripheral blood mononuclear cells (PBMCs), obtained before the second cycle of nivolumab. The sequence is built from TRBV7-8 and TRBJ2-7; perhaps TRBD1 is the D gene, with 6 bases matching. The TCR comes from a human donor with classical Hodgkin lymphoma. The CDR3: CASSLGVQGYEQYF. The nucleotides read TGTGCCAGCAGCTTAGGGGTACAGGGCTACGAGCAGTACTTC.